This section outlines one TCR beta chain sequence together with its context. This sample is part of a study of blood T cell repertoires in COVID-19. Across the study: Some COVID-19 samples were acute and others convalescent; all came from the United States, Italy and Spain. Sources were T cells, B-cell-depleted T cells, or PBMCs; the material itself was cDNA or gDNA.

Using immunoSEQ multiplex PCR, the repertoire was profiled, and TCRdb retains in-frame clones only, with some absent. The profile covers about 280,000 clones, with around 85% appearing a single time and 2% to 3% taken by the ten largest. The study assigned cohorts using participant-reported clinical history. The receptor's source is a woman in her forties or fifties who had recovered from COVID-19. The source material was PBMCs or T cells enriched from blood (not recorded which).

As DNA, the CDR3 is TGCGCCAGCAGCCTACACTTCGGTCAGGGTGATGAGCAGTACTTC. This gives the protein CASSLHFGQGDEQYF. The chain recombines TRBV5-1 with TRBJ2-7; possible D gene TRBD1, 5 bases. CDR3 size: 15 residues. Looked up from germline, CDR1 is SGHRS and CDR2 is YFSETQ. V gave up 4 bases and J gave up 7 bases, with 21 bases separating them.